These T cell receptor beta chains were read from a single sample in a study of CD8 T cells in ankylosing spondylitis. TCRdb passed the 5' RACE reads through MiXCR, listing each CDR3 protein once. The sample carries about 390,000 distinct CDR3 sequences, around 22% recorded once. Sequencing was done on a sample of blood, either unsorted or a sorted T cell fraction (not recorded which). These receptors all come from a male donor with ankylosing spondylitis. The CDR3 runs from the conserved cysteine through the conserved F or W. D genes are given only for firm matches. Only some rows state a clone size, as once, few, many or a class for expanded clones.

V	J	size	D	CDR3	DNA
TRBV2	TRBJ2-1	few	TRBD1	CASSDGQGYNEQFF	TGTGCCAGCAGTGACGGACAGGGTTACAATGAGCAGTTCTTC
TRBV2	TRBJ2-1	few	-	CASGYYNEQFF	TGTGCCAGCGGGTACTACAATGAGCAGTTCTTC
TRBV20-1	TRBJ2-7	-	-	CSASSFASTSSHEQYF	TGCAGTGCTAGTAGCTTTGCGTCCACTAGCTCCCACGAGCAGTACTTC
TRBV29-1	TRBJ2-6	few	TRBD1	CSAQGQFRSGANVLTF	TGCAGCGCCCAGGGACAGTTCCGCTCTGGGGCCAACGTCCTGACTTTC
TRBV27	TRBJ2-2	few	-	CASLRGRGSNTGELFF	TGTGCCAGTTTACGGGGGAGGGGGTCGAACACCGGGGAGCTGTTTTTT
TRBV29-1	TRBJ1-2	-	TRBD1	CSGTGNYGYTF	TGCAGCGGGACAGGGAACTATGGCTACACCTTC
TRBV11-2	TRBJ2-7	few	-	CASSLAAGKGYEQYF	TGTGCCAGCAGCTTAGCGGCAGGGAAAGGCTACGAGCAGTACTTC
TRBV28	TRBJ1-5	-	-	CASRSPGGGGLSQPQHF	TGTGCCAGCAGGAGCCCGGGGGGCGGGGGGTTAAGTCAGCCCCAGCATTTT
TRBV10-3	TRBJ2-6	few	-	CAIRGFGANVLTF	TGTGCCATCAGAGGTTTCGGGGCCAACGTCCTGACTTTC
TRBV27	TRBJ2-1	few	TRBD2	CASSATSGWGDEQFF	TGTGCCAGCAGTGCAACTAGCGGGTGGGGGGATGAGCAGTTCTTC
TRBV7-2	TRBJ1-3	few	-	CASSLRESSGNTIYF	TGTGCCAGCAGCCTGAGAGAGAGCTCTGGAAACACCATATATTTT
TRBV11-1	TRBJ1-1	few	-	CASEGELNTEAFF	TGTGCCAGCGAGGGGGAATTGAACACTGAAGCTTTCTTT
TRBV20-1	TRBJ1-4	-	-	CSAPGGSVANEKLFF	TGCAGTGCTCCTGGCGGTAGCGTGGCTAATGAAAAACTGTTTTTT
TRBV15	TRBJ2-5	many	-	CATGLQETQYF	TGTGCCACCGGACTCCAAGAGACCCAGTACTTC
TRBV6-5	TRBJ2-1	once	TRBD2	CASSYSATSGSYNEQFF	TGTGCCAGCAGTTACTCAGCGACTAGCGGGAGCTACAATGAGCAGTTCTTC
TRBV5-1	TRBJ2-7	-	-	CASSPTGTPDREQYF	TGCGCCAGCAGCCCCACCGGGACACCAGACAGAGAGCAGTACTTC
TRBV7-6	TRBJ2-1	-	TRBD2	CASSLRSAGGLTPYNEQFF	TGTGCCAGCAGCTTACGTTCAGCGGGAGGGCTCACTCCCTACAATGAGCAGTTCTTC
TRBV7-2	TRBJ2-7	-	-	CASSLGGTNPAYEQYF	TGTGCCAGCAGCTTAGGTGGGACGAATCCCGCCTACGAGCAGTACTTC
TRBV28	TRBJ1-5	-	TRBD1	CASTDAGTGGNQPQHF	TGTGCCAGCACCGATGCCGGGACAGGTGGGAATCAGCCCCAGCATTTT
TRBV11-3	TRBJ2-1	-	TRBD2	CASSLGTSFPQQFF	TGTGCCAGCAGCTTAGGGACTAGTTTCCCCCAGCAGTTCTTC
TRBV20-1	TRBJ2-7	-	TRBD2	CSARDPRLAGGRYEQYF	TGCAGTGCTAGAGATCCCCGGCTAGCGGGAGGTCGGTACGAGCAGTACTTC
TRBV19	TRBJ2-7	-	-	CASSIGPPVSNEQYF	TGTGCCAGTAGTATCGGGCCTCCGGTCAGTAACGAGCAGTACTTC
TRBV28	TRBJ2-5	few	TRBD2	CASSSGTSQETQYF	TGTGCCAGCAGCTCGGGGACTAGCCAAGAGACCCAGTACTTC
TRBV3-1	TRBJ1-3	few	-	CASSQTGRENTIYF	TGTGCCAGCAGCCAGACGGGCCGCGAAAACACCATATATTTT
TRBV9	TRBJ1-5	few	-	CASSVGAGIQPQHF	TGTGCCAGCAGCGTAGGGGCAGGGATTCAGCCCCAGCATTTT
TRBV5-1	TRBJ1-2	-	-	CASSSEGSDYGYTF	TGCGCCAGCAGCTCAGAGGGGTCGGACTATGGCTACACCTTC
TRBV5-1	TRBJ1-1	few	TRBD1	CASSLALGQGWTEAFF	TGCGCCAGCAGCTTGGCCCTCGGACAGGGCTGGACTGAAGCTTTCTTT
TRBV28	TRBJ1-5	-	-	CASSSNRVGYQPQHF	TGTGCCAGCAGTTCAAACAGGGTTGGCTATCAGCCCCAGCATTTT
TRBV15	TRBJ1-5	many	-	CATSGRNGQPQHF	TGTGCCACCAGCGGCCGGAACGGGCAGCCCCAGCATTTT
TRBV15	TRBJ1-5	-	TRBD1	CATSRDRVRQPQHF	TGTGCCACCAGCAGGGACAGGGTAAGGCAGCCCCAGCATTTT
TRBV28	TRBJ1-3	many	TRBD1	CASKNDRAGNTIYF	TGTGCCAGCAAGAACGACAGGGCTGGAAACACCATATATTTT
TRBV7-2	TRBJ1-2	few	-	CASSLAREAGSGYTF	TGTGCCAGCAGCTTAGCGAGGGAGGCAGGGAGTGGCTACACCTTC
TRBV29-1	TRBJ2-3	many	-	CSAGLAGNTDTQYF	TGCAGCGCTGGTTTGGCGGGAAACACAGATACGCAGTATTTT
TRBV29-1	TRBJ2-1	-	-	CSVGIGDEQFF	TGCAGCGTTGGGATCGGAGATGAGCAGTTCTTC
TRBV4-3	TRBJ2-2	-	TRBD2	CASSQEGGYRELFF	TGCGCCAGCAGCCAAGAGGGGGGGTACCGGGAGCTGTTTTTT